This is a list of T cell receptor beta chains from one sample in a study of T cells in Graves' hyperthyroidism and ophthalmopathy. TCRdb redid the calling of the multiplex PCR reads with MiXCR, one entry per CDR3 protein. The data show under 350,000 distinct CDR3 sequences, roughly 21% seen once. Specimen: blood. All receptors come from a woman aged 50 to 65 with Graves' hyperthyroidism. CDR3s include the opening cysteine and the closing phenylalanine or tryptophan. Fields, in order: V gene, J gene, CDR3 protein.

TRBV5-1	TRBJ2-1	CASSFTGPADRNEQFF
TRBV12-5	TRBJ2-5	CASGLGQRWQETQYF
TRBV3-1	TRBJ2-7	CASSQVGYEQYF
TRBV6-1	TRBJ2-3	CASSGTGVGSSTDTQYF
TRBV28	TRBJ1-2	CASSPPDRVNYGYTF
TRBV10-3	TRBJ2-7	CATRASYEQYF
TRBV29-1	TRBJ1-2	CSVEDRNKGGYGYTF
TRBV11-3	TRBJ1-1	CASKGAGTEAFF
TRBV20-1	TRBJ2-5	CSAEGQDQETQYF
TRBV7-9	TRBJ2-1	CASSLTMSSVAGGGNEQFF
TRBV10-3	TRBJ2-1	CAIIWYWYNEQFF
TRBV20-1	TRBJ2-5	CSARVGPLETQYF
TRBV9	TRBJ2-7	CASSPMGDSPTYEQYF
TRBV18	TRBJ2-3	CASSLRQTSTDTQYF
TRBV7-9	TRBJ1-1	CASSLWVDTEAFF
TRBV4-2	TRBJ2-7	CASSQEATGMSYEQYF
TRBV20-1	TRBJ1-1	CSARATSQGHTEAFF
TRBV29-1	TRBJ2-1	CSVASNEQFF
TRBV20-1	TRBJ2-3	CSASRAGEDTQYF
TRBV24-1	TRBJ2-1	CATSDPTGTSAYNEQFF
TRBV3-1	TRBJ2-1	CASSQVYNEQFF
TRBV20-1	TRBJ2-7	CSASREYEQYF
TRBV6-1	TRBJ2-7	CASRPLAGSSYEQYF
TRBV12-3/TRBV12-4	TRBJ2-7	CASSPKSSPAYEQYF
TRBV5-8	TRBJ2-7	CASSLKGSYEQYF
TRBV12-3/TRBV12-4	TRBJ2-5	CASSLWAGVPEGRETQYF